This TCR beta chain was recorded in a study of blood T cell repertoires in COVID-19. Study-level background: The origin of the acute and convalescent COVID-19 samples was the United States, Italy and Spain. Sources were T cells, B-cell-depleted T cells, or PBMCs; the material itself was cDNA or gDNA.

Enrollment of patients from Seattle took place during active infection, with longitudinal follow-up. Germline assignment: CDR1 SGHRS and CDR2 YFSETQ. Trimming took off 0 bases at V and 6 bases at J, with 10 bases between the two ends. The CDR3 extends over 13 amino acids. Under the authors' procedure: Reference gene primer amplification gave estimated nucleated cell counts. Here immunoSEQ multiplex PCR was the method, and the copy in TCRdb shows in-frame clones only, minus some. V and J calls and clone size follow that table, whereas D and trimming were derived from the DNA. The data contain about 150,000 clones, about nine tenths of them singletons.

The sample was peripheral blood. The chain combines TRBV5-1 with TRBJ2-7, with D tentatively TRBD2 (5 bases). The clonotype was recovered from a man between 18 and 35 years old with COVID-19, enrolled during active disease. CDR3 sequence (DNA): TGCGCCAGCAGCTTGGCCGAGGGTCTCGAGCAGTACTTC. Translation gives CASSLAEGLEQYF.